The T cell receptor (beta chain) under discussion was sequenced for a study of blood T cell repertoires in COVID-19. Study details: T cells, B-cell-depleted T cells, or PBMCs provided the cDNA or gDNA that served as material.

Original processing notes: Cell counts per sample came from amplifying reference gene primers. Assay used: immunoSEQ multiplex PCR; TCRdb lists only in-frame clones, some missing. V and J calls and clone size are given by that table; D and trimming were obtained from the DNA. The sample lists around 260,000 clones; 70% to 85% were seen once. J was trimmed by 10 bases and V by 0 bases; bases with no gene match: 6. The germline CDR1 and CDR2 sequences are SGHRS and YFSETQ. This CDR3 comprises 14 residues. Seattle patients were enrolled during active infection and followed longitudinally. The sample taken for sequencing was peripheral blood. The chain employs TRBV5-1 and TRBJ1-1, with 10 bases identical to TRBD1. The TCR sequence derives from a human donor with COVID-19, enrolled during active disease. The donor label of this sample is uncertain. CDR3 DNA: TGCGCCAGCAGCTTGGGACAGGGGGCAACGAGAGCTTTCTTT. This translates into CASSLGQGATRAFF.